This T cell receptor beta chain was captured in a study of vaccination and CD4 T cells after COVID-19. Study in general: Two doses of either BNT162b2 or mRNA-1273 vaccine were given to participants. Cells were stimulated with overlapping spike peptides from SARS-CoV-2, HCoV-NL63, HCoV-OC43 and HCoV-229E.

The study sequenced cultured CD4+ T cell DNA using the Oncomine TCR Beta short-read assay. TCRdb analysed the PCR reads with MiXCR anew, one entry per CDR3 protein. The table shows some 10,000 distinct CDR3 sequences, with around two thirds occurring only once. The treatment is: approximately 9-day PBMC culture with coronavirus spike peptide pools or control peptides (ViraFEST assay). Expansion of antigen-specific T cells with peptide pools by ViraFEST preceded sequencing of TCRs. On this clonotype: What it binds is not known.

V was pared by 5 bases and J by 3 bases, with 5 bases of the junction left unmatched. CDR3 size: 16 residues. CDR1 and CDR2 from the germline V gene are SEHNR and FQNEAQ (reference sequence). This sequence joins TRBV7-9 and TRBJ2-1; 12 bases map to TRBD2. The sequenced material came from CD4+ T cells from blood, cultured in vitro. The source of this sequence is a human donor who had recovered from COVID-19. This chain's CDR3 is CASSKLAGGLYNEQFF. The CDR3, as DNA: TGTGCCAGCAGCAAACTAGCGGGAGGCCTCTACAATGAGCAGTTCTTC. Using reference TRBV7-9 and TRBJ2-1 for the parts outside the CDR3, the full variable domain is DTGVSQNPRHKITKRGQNVTFRCDPISEHNRLYWYRQTLGQGPEFLTYFQNEAQLEKSRLLSDRFSAERPKGSFSTLEIQRTEQGDSAMYLCASSKLAGGLYNEQFFGPGTRLTVL.